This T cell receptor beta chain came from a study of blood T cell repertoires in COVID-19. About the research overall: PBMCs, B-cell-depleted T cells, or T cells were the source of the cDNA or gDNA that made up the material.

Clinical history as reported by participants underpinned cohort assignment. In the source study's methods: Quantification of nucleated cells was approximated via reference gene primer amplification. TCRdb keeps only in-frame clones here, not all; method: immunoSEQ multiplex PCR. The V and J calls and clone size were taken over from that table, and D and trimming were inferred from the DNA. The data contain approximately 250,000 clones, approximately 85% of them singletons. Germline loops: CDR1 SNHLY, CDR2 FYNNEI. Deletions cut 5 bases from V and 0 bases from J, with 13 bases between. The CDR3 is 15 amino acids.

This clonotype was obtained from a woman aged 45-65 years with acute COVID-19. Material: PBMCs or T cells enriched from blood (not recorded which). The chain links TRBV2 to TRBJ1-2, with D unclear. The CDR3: CASSMGRTTNYGYTF. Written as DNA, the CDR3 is TGTGCCAGCAGTATGGGGAGAACCACTAACTATGGCTACACCTTC.